These T cell receptor beta chains were read from a single sample in a study of memory CD4+ T cells and cytomegalovirus serostatus. TCRdb's table, derived via immunoSEQ multiplex PCR, lists solely in-frame clones and lacks some. The sample yields tens of thousands of clones, approximately 80% seen once. Sample: memory CD4+ T cells from blood. The receptors stem from an adult in good health and CMV-seronegative. The CDR3 runs from the conserved cysteine through the conserved F or W. D genes are given only for firm matches. Size is stated for part of the rows, as once, few or many counts, or as a class when the clone is expanded.

v_call: TRBV15
j_call: TRBJ1-2
clone_size: .
d_call: TRBD1
cdr3_aa: CATSRGRQGNYGYTF
cdr3_nt: TGTGCCACCAGCAGAGGAAGACAGGGAAACTATGGCTACACCTTC

v_call: TRBV2
j_call: TRBJ1-5
clone_size: .
d_call: TRBD1
cdr3_aa: CASRPTGVGNQPQHF
cdr3_nt: TGTGCCAGCAGACCGACAGGGGTCGGCAATCAGCCCCAGCATTTT

v_call: TRBV10-3
j_call: TRBJ1-2
clone_size: .
d_call: .
cdr3_aa: CAISDRADGPYYGYTF
cdr3_nt: TGTGCCATCAGTGACCGCGCGGACGGCCCGTACTATGGCTACACCTTC

v_call: TRBV7-8
j_call: TRBJ2-3
clone_size: .
d_call: TRBD2
cdr3_aa: CASSLASGSTDTQYF
cdr3_nt: TGTGCCAGCAGCTTAGCTAGCGGGAGCACAGATACGCAGTATTTT

v_call: TRBV7-9
j_call: TRBJ2-6
clone_size: .
d_call: .
cdr3_aa: CASSLAVSGANVLTF
cdr3_nt: TGTGCCAGCAGCTTAGCCGTCTCTGGGGCCAACGTCCTGACTTTC

v_call: TRBV18
j_call: TRBJ2-7
clone_size: .
d_call: .
cdr3_aa: CASSASASYEQYF
cdr3_nt: TGTGCCAGCTCAGCTAGCGCATCCTACGAGCAGTACTTC

v_call: TRBV30
j_call: TRBJ1-2
clone_size: .
d_call: .
cdr3_aa: CAWTGEVEWYGYTF
cdr3_nt: TGTGCCTGGACAGGGGAAGTAGAGTGGTATGGCTACACCTTC

v_call: TRBV5-1
j_call: TRBJ2-3
clone_size: few
d_call: .
cdr3_aa: CASSFQGGDSTDTQYF
cdr3_nt: TGCGCCAGCAGCTTTCAGGGCGGGGATAGCACAGATACGCAGTATTTT

v_call: TRBV9
j_call: TRBJ2-1
clone_size: few
d_call: TRBD2
cdr3_aa: CASSFQAGAGYNEQFF
cdr3_nt: TGTGCCAGCAGCTTCCAAGCGGGAGCGGGGTACAATGAGCAGTTCTTC

v_call: TRBV10-1
j_call: TRBJ2-7
clone_size: .
d_call: TRBD2
cdr3_aa: CASSRGTNYEQYF
cdr3_nt: TGCGCCAGCAGTCGAGGGACTAATTACGAGCAGTACTTC

v_call: TRBV6-6
j_call: TRBJ1-3
clone_size: .
d_call: .
cdr3_aa: CVSGDIRPGNTIYF
cdr3_nt: TGTGTCTCCGGGGACATCAGGCCTGGAAACACCATATATTTT

v_call: TRBV5-4
j_call: TRBJ2-1
clone_size: .
d_call: .
cdr3_aa: CASSLSLRSRRDEQFF
cdr3_nt: TGTGCCAGCAGCTTAAGTTTACGCTCTCGGAGAGATGAGCAGTTCTTC

v_call: TRBV4-3
j_call: TRBJ2-4
clone_size: .
d_call: TRBD2
cdr3_aa: CASSQELAGGGGLAKNIQYF
cdr3_nt: TGCGCCAGCAGCCAAGAGCTAGCGGGAGGAGGGGGATTAGCCAAAAACATTCAGTACTTC

v_call: TRBV7-3
j_call: TRBJ2-3
clone_size: .
d_call: .
cdr3_aa: CASSARLADTQYF
cdr3_nt: TGTGCCAGCAGCGCCCGACTAGCAGATACGCAGTATTTT

v_call: TRBV25-1
j_call: TRBJ1-6
clone_size: .
d_call: .
cdr3_aa: CASSETRGIRGSPLHF
cdr3_nt: TGTGCCAGCAGTGAAACGAGAGGGATAAGGGGTTCACCCCTCCACTTT

v_call: TRBV4-2
j_call: TRBJ2-7
clone_size: .
d_call: .
cdr3_aa: CASSQDPSESYEQYF
cdr3_nt: TGTGCCAGCAGCCAAGATCCGAGCGAGTCCTACGAGCAGTACTTC

v_call: TRBV4-3
j_call: TRBJ2-1
clone_size: .
d_call: .
cdr3_aa: CASSRSDRRGEQFF
cdr3_nt: TGCGCCAGCAGCCGATCGGACAGGCGGGGTGAGCAGTTCTTC

v_call: TRBV10-3
j_call: TRBJ1-4
clone_size: .
d_call: .
cdr3_aa: CAINYLRDARNPANEKLFF
cdr3_nt: TGTGCCATCAACTACCTCCGGGACGCCCGAAATCCGGCTAATGAAAAACTGTTTTTT

v_call: TRBV6-5
j_call: TRBJ2-3
clone_size: .
d_call: .
cdr3_aa: CASSYGLESPDTQYF
cdr3_nt: TGTGCCAGCAGTTATGGTTTGGAGAGTCCAGATACGCAGTATTTT

v_call: TRBV15
j_call: TRBJ2-5
clone_size: .
d_call: .
cdr3_aa: CATSREGRAGQETQYF
cdr3_nt: TGTGCCACCAGCAGAGAGGGGCGGGCGGGTCAAGAGACCCAGTACTTC

v_call: TRBV5-8
j_call: TRBJ2-3
clone_size: .
d_call: TRBD2
cdr3_aa: CASSLESGRSTDTQYF
cdr3_nt: TGTGCCAGCAGCTTGGAGAGCGGGAGGTCCACAGATACGCAGTATTTT

v_call: TRBV7-3
j_call: TRBJ2-1
clone_size: .
d_call: .
cdr3_aa: CASSRTPGPSLEQFF
cdr3_nt: TGTGCCAGCAGCCGCACGCCGGGACCCTCTTTAGAGCAGTTCTTC

v_call: TRBV14
j_call: TRBJ1-1
clone_size: .
d_call: .
cdr3_aa: CASSLTRGPEAFF
cdr3_nt: TGTGCCAGCAGCCTAACTAGAGGGCCTGAAGCTTTCTTT

v_call: TRBV6-6
j_call: TRBJ2-5
clone_size: .
d_call: .
cdr3_aa: CATSRDLRETQYF
cdr3_nt: TGTGCCACCTCCCGGGATCTGCGGGAGACCCAGTACTTC

v_call: TRBV30
j_call: TRBJ2-2
clone_size: .
d_call: .
cdr3_aa: CAWSVHRTLPNTGELFF
cdr3_nt: TGTGCCTGGAGTGTACACAGAACTTTACCGAACACCGGGGAGCTGTTTTTT

v_call: TRBV5-4
j_call: TRBJ2-4
clone_size: .
d_call: TRBD2
cdr3_aa: CASSLKSGRRKNIQYF
cdr3_nt: TGTGCCAGCAGCTTGAAAAGCGGGAGACGCAAAAACATTCAGTACTTC

v_call: TRBV15
j_call: TRBJ2-2
clone_size: .
d_call: .
cdr3_aa: CATGGIRGAGELFF
cdr3_nt: TGTGCCACCGGAGGAATCAGGGGAGCCGGGGAGCTGTTTTTT

v_call: TRBV15
j_call: TRBJ2-5
clone_size: few
d_call: .
cdr3_aa: CATSKERGETQYF
cdr3_nt: TGTGCCACCAGCAAAGAACGGGGTGAGACCCAGTACTTC

v_call: TRBV7-2
j_call: TRBJ2-7
clone_size: once
d_call: TRBD1
cdr3_aa: CASSQRTGQHEQYF
cdr3_nt: TGTGCCAGCAGCCAACGGACAGGGCAACACGAGCAGTACTTC

v_call: TRBV5-1
j_call: TRBJ1-2
clone_size: .
d_call: TRBD1
cdr3_aa: CASSLGTGEDMWGYTF
cdr3_nt: TGCGCCAGCAGCTTGGGGACAGGAGAGGATATGTGGGGCTACACCTTC

v_call: TRBV5-6
j_call: TRBJ1-2
clone_size: few
d_call: .
cdr3_aa: CASSSPRWNYGYTF
cdr3_nt: TGTGCCAGCAGCTCCCCCCGATGGAACTATGGCTACACCTTC

v_call: TRBV10-3
j_call: TRBJ2-3
clone_size: .
d_call: TRBD1
cdr3_aa: CATLAAGQGDPDTQYF
cdr3_nt: TGTGCCACCCTCGCGGCGGGACAGGGGGACCCAGATACGCAGTATTTT

v_call: TRBV7-2
j_call: TRBJ2-5
clone_size: .
d_call: .
cdr3_aa: CASSFGDGRGETQYF
cdr3_nt: TGTGCCAGCAGCTTCGGAGACGGCAGGGGAGAGACCCAGTACTTC

v_call: TRBV18
j_call: TRBJ1-1
clone_size: once
d_call: .
cdr3_aa: CASSMNPGTMNTEAFF
cdr3_nt: TGTGCCAGCTCCATGAACCCGGGAACAATGAACACTGAAGCTTTCTTT

v_call: TRBV4-1
j_call: TRBJ2-5
clone_size: .
d_call: .
cdr3_aa: CASSQVVMETQYF
cdr3_nt: TGCGCCAGCAGCCAAGTTGTCATGGAGACCCAGTACTTC

v_call: TRBV11-3
j_call: TRBJ2-7
clone_size: .
d_call: .
cdr3_aa: CASSTGRYYEQYF
cdr3_nt: TGTGCCAGCAGCACAGGACGGTACTACGAGCAGTACTTC

v_call: TRBV20-1
j_call: TRBJ2-1
clone_size: .
d_call: TRBD1
cdr3_aa: CSADRQGGLFF
cdr3_nt: TGCAGTGCTGACAGACAGGGGGGACTGTTCTTC

v_call: TRBV11-3
j_call: TRBJ2-1
clone_size: .
d_call: TRBD2
cdr3_aa: CASSSGGPTNEQFF
cdr3_nt: TGTGCCAGCAGCTCGGGGGGGCCGACAAATGAGCAGTTCTTC

v_call: TRBV4-1
j_call: TRBJ2-2
clone_size: .
d_call: .
cdr3_aa: CASSQFSNTGELFF
cdr3_nt: TGCGCCAGCAGCCAATTCTCGAACACCGGGGAGCTGTTTTTT

v_call: TRBV20-1
j_call: TRBJ1-1
clone_size: .
d_call: .
cdr3_aa: CSAPDQGEAFF
cdr3_nt: TGCAGTGCTCCTGACCAGGGTGAGGCTTTCTTT

v_call: TRBV30
j_call: TRBJ1-4
clone_size: .
d_call: .
cdr3_aa: CAWGESGPLFF
cdr3_nt: TGTGCCTGGGGTGAGTCGGGCCCGCTGTTTTTT

v_call: TRBV30
j_call: TRBJ1-5
clone_size: .
d_call: .
cdr3_aa: CAWSVRGGVSNQPQHF
cdr3_nt: TGTGCCTGGAGTGTACGTGGAGGGGTTAGCAATCAGCCCCAGCATTTT

v_call: TRBV5-1
j_call: TRBJ2-1
clone_size: few
d_call: .
cdr3_aa: CASYQNRGGEQFF
cdr3_nt: TGCGCCAGCTATCAAAACAGGGGGGGTGAGCAGTTCTTC

v_call: TRBV10-1
j_call: TRBJ1-2
clone_size: .
d_call: .
cdr3_aa: CASSLKGQINYGYTF
cdr3_nt: TGCGCCAGCAGTCTCAAGGGGCAGATTAACTATGGCTACACCTTC

v_call: TRBV10-3
j_call: TRBJ1-1
clone_size: few
d_call: TRBD1
cdr3_aa: CAITKTKATGGTEAFF
cdr3_nt: TGTGCCATCACCAAAACGAAAGCGACAGGGGGCACTGAAGCTTTCTTT

v_call: TRBV5-6
j_call: TRBJ1-2
clone_size: .
d_call: .
cdr3_aa: CASSLAVWREANYGYTF
cdr3_nt: TGTGCCAGCAGCTTGGCGGTGTGGAGGGAAGCCAACTATGGCTACACCTTC

v_call: TRBV10-3
j_call: TRBJ1-1
clone_size: .
d_call: TRBD1
cdr3_aa: CAISESTGRTEAFF
cdr3_nt: TGTGCCATCAGTGAGTCGACAGGGCGCACTGAAGCTTTCTTT

v_call: TRBV15
j_call: TRBJ1-1
clone_size: .
d_call: .
cdr3_aa: CATSRDKHQGNTEAFF
cdr3_nt: TGTGCCACCAGCAGAGACAAACATCAGGGGAACACTGAAGCTTTCTTT

v_call: TRBV7-9
j_call: TRBJ2-5
clone_size: .
d_call: TRBD2
cdr3_aa: CASSSSGGGETQYF
cdr3_nt: TGTGCCAGCAGCTCTAGCGGGGGCGGGGAGACCCAGTACTTC

v_call: TRBV7-8
j_call: TRBJ2-5
clone_size: .
d_call: TRBD2
cdr3_aa: CASSSPTLAGETQYF
cdr3_nt: TGTGCCAGCAGCTCACCCACTCTAGCGGGAGAGACCCAGTACTTC

v_call: TRBV7-6
j_call: TRBJ2-3
clone_size: .
d_call: .
cdr3_aa: CASSLASSDTQYF
cdr3_nt: TGTGCCAGCAGCTTAGCTAGTTCAGATACGCAGTATTTT

v_call: TRBV15
j_call: TRBJ2-1
clone_size: .
d_call: .
cdr3_aa: CATSRVLVGNEQFF
cdr3_nt: TGTGCCACCAGCAGAGTCCTAGTAGGCAATGAGCAGTTCTTC

v_call: TRBV2
j_call: TRBJ2-5
clone_size: .
d_call: .
cdr3_aa: CASSASGTSQETQYF
cdr3_nt: TGTGCCAGCAGCGCGTCGGGGACCAGTCAAGAGACCCAGTACTTC

v_call: TRBV5-4
j_call: TRBJ1-2
clone_size: .
d_call: .
cdr3_aa: CASSLGLGRLEGGYTF
cdr3_nt: TGTGCCAGCAGCTTGGGATTAGGCCGGCTGGAAGGAGGCTACACCTTC

v_call: TRBV5-1
j_call: TRBJ2-1
clone_size: .
d_call: TRBD2
cdr3_aa: CASSLKGTSGRGEQFF
cdr3_nt: TGCGCCAGCAGCTTGAAAGGGACTAGCGGGAGAGGTGAGCAGTTCTTC

v_call: TRBV7-9
j_call: TRBJ1-1
clone_size: .
d_call: .
cdr3_aa: CASSLFNGVGNTEAFF
cdr3_nt: TGTGCCAGCAGCTTATTCAATGGGGTGGGGAACACTGAAGCTTTCTTT

v_call: TRBV5-4
j_call: TRBJ2-7
clone_size: .
d_call: .
cdr3_aa: CASKSGEIKTYEQYF
cdr3_nt: TGTGCCAGCAAATCAGGGGAAATTAAGACCTACGAGCAGTACTTC

v_call: TRBV7-6
j_call: TRBJ1-1
clone_size: .
d_call: .
cdr3_aa: CASSPVGGAGEAFF
cdr3_nt: TGTGCCAGCAGCCCAGTTGGGGGGGCAGGTGAAGCTTTCTTT

v_call: TRBV7-2
j_call: TRBJ2-1
clone_size: .
d_call: TRBD1
cdr3_aa: CASSTTGDEQFF
cdr3_nt: TGTGCCAGCAGCACGACAGGGGATGAGCAGTTCTTC